The sequence of this T cell receptor (beta chain) was determined in a study of T cell responses to AZD1222 COVID-19 vaccine. A note on this clone: Its antigen is as yet unknown.

The CDR3 spans 12 residues. From germline, CDR1 is SQVTM and CDR2 ANQGSEA. J lost 9 bases, V lost 7 bases, and 10 bases had no gene match. The data were produced by immunoSEQ multiplex PCR, yet TCRdb's version contains in-frame clones alone and is incomplete. The profile shows some 130,000 clones, about 92% of them singletons. Findings of the study overall: The sample set comprised mostly white British donors with more females, and clonal diversity was possibly underestimated. Spike-specific TCR breadth and depth went up after people got two AZD1222 doses. Epitopes outside B.1.351 and B.1.1.7 mutated regions reportedly drew nearly half of spike TCRs. At baseline, just five or six AZD1222 recipients tested seropositive.

The chain links TRBV29-1 to TRBJ2-7; 9 bases line up with TRBD1. This specimen consisted of peripheral blood, obtained on day 0 of AZD1222 vaccination. The TCR was taken from an adult in good health. For the CDR3, the DNA is TGCAGCGCCTTTGGGACAGGGAGAAGGCAGTACTTC. Translating it yields CSAFGTGRRQYF.